A single sample gave rise to the 18 T cell receptor beta chains below, sequenced in a study of cytomegalovirus exposure and HLA in healthy donors. A multiplex PCR was run with 60 Vbeta primers and 13 Jbeta primers. Data came from immunoSEQ multiplex PCR; TCRdb stores just in-frame clones and leaves some out. The sample includes some 120,000 clones, 77% of them seen just once. The sequenced sample consisted of PBMCs. These receptors all come from a woman aged 40 to 49 in good health and CMV-seropositive.

This chain connects TRBV15 to TRBJ1-5, with a weak D call TRBD1 (5 bases). This CDR3 has 14 residues. V was trimmed by 0 bases and J by 7 bases, leaving 10 bases between them. CDR1 is LNHNV and CDR2 is YYDKDF in the germline V gene (reference sequence). The chain's CDR3 is CATSREGAGQPQHF. CDR3 in DNA: TGTGCCACCAGCAGAGAAGGGGCTGGGCAGCCCCAGCATTTT.

The chain joins TRBV4-1 to TRBJ2-7; 10 bases agree with TRBD2. Germline CDR1 and CDR2: MGHRA and YSYEKL. The CDR3 length is 15 residues. V dropped 3 bases and J dropped 0; count of bases not matched to a gene: 2. CDR3 amino acids: CASSHPSGSSYEQYF. The CDR3 nucleotides read TGCGCCAGCAGCCACCCTAGCGGGAGCTCCTACGAGCAGTACTTC.

This chain's CDR3 is CASMGGLAVRVYEQYF. The CDR3 DNA is TGTGCCAGCATGGGGGGACTAGCGGTCCGGGTCTACGAGCAGTACTTC. This chain connects TRBV2 to TRBJ2-7, with 11 positions matching TRBD2. The CDR3 contains 16 residues. The junction had 11 bases not matched to a gene; V was cut back by 7 bases and J by 3 bases. Germline values: CDR1 SNHLY, CDR2 FYNNEI.

There are a few counts of this clone. The CDR3 DNA sequence: TGTGCCAGCAGTCGGGACACGAACTATGGCTACACCTTC. It specifies CASSRDTNYGYTF. V and J are TRBV2 and TRBJ1-2; the D gene is possibly TRBD1 (6 bases). Germline V gene lookup returns CDR1 SNHLY and CDR2 FYNNEI. The CDR3 has 13 amino acids. Trimming pared 5 bases from V and 2 bases from J, leaving 9 bases between.

The chain combines TRBV5-1 with TRBJ2-1; 8 bases align to TRBD2. CDR3 length equals 15 residues. V gave up 1 base and J gave up 8 bases; unmatched junction bases: 8. CDR1 SGHRS and CDR2 YFSETQ come from the germline V gene. The CDR3 is CASSLSAGEGHEQFF. CDR3 coding DNA: TGCGCCAGCAGCTTGTCAGCGGGAGAAGGACATGAGCAGTTCTTC.

This clone was found a few times. The V call is TRBV7-9, the J call TRBJ2-5; D not resolved. The J call may be in error: the DNA end matches TRBJ2-7 better. CDR1 is SEHNR, CDR2 FQNEAQ, per germline (reference sequence). The CDR3 spans 12 residues. Here the CDR3 reads CASSPTAYEQYF. The CDR3 nucleotides read TGTGCCAGCAGCCCCACTGCTTACGAGCAGTACTTC.

This sequence joins TRBV5-8 and TRBJ2-1; TRBD1 aligns across 10 bases. The V and J ends lost 4 bases and 4 bases, in that order; junction bases with no gene match: 5. The CDR3 covers 15 residues. Looked up from germline, CDR1 is SGHTS and CDR2 is YDEGEE. The CDR3 DNA reads TGTGCCAGCAGCGACAGGGGGCGGACTTACAATGAGCAGTTCTTC. This codes for CASSDRGRTYNEQFF.

About this clone itself: Other nucleotide sequences in the sample specify the same CDR3. The V call is TRBV28, the J call TRBJ1-1; D not certain. Per germline, CDR1 MDHEN and CDR2 SYDVKM. V was clipped by 6 bases and J by 1 base, with 6 bases between them. This CDR3 is 12 amino acids long. This CDR3 is CASRAGNTEAFF. CDR3 nucleotide sequence: TGTGCCAGCAGGGCTGGGAACACTGAAGCTTTCTTT.

The chain recombines TRBV9 with TRBJ2-3, with 10 bases aligning to TRBD2. CDR1 and CDR2 from the germline V gene are SGDLS and YYNGEE. The CDR3 contains 16 residues. The V and J ends lost 0 bases and 4 bases, in that order; junction bases with no gene match: 5. DNA of the CDR3: TGTGCCAGCAGCGTAGGCCCTAGCGGGAGCTCAGATACGCAGTATTTT. Translation gives CASSVGPSGSSDTQYF.

The CDR3 DNA reads as TGTGCCAGCCACTCGGGACAGGGCGGTCAGCCCCAGCATTTT. This encodes CASHSGQGGQPQHF. The rearrangement joins TRBV2 to TRBJ1-5, with TRBD1 identical over 9 bases. Germline loops: CDR1 SNHLY, CDR2 FYNNEI. CDR3 length: 14 residues. J was trimmed by 6 bases and V by 8 bases; bases with no gene match: 8. The full variable domain, rest sourced from reference TRBV2 and TRBJ1-5, is EPEVTQTPSHQVTQMGQEVILRCVPISNHLYFYWYRQILGQKVEFLVSFYNNEISEKSEIFDDQFSVERPDGSNFTLKIRSTKLEDSAMYFCASHSGQGGQPQHFGDGTRLSIL.

This chain links TRBV4-1 with TRBJ1-1; 8 nucleotides align to TRBD1. V gave up 0 bases and J gave up 6 bases; unmatched junction bases: 9. Germline V gene sequence: CDR1 MGHRA, CDR2 YSYEKL. CDR3 length: 16 residues. CDR3: CASSQEDQGAQSEAFF. The CDR3 DNA sequence: TGCGCCAGCAGCCAAGAGGACCAGGGGGCGCAGTCTGAAGCTTTCTTT.

This clone has just a few counts. At the DNA level, this CDR3 is encoded by other sequences in the same sample as well. The rearrangement links TRBV28 to TRBJ2-5; TRBD2 might be the D (5 bases). The germline V gene has CDR1 MDHEN and CDR2 SYDVKM. Trimming took off 5 bases at V and 3 bases at J, with 10 bases between the two ends. The CDR3 covers 13 residues. The CDR3 nucleotides read TGTGCCAGCAGTCCGGACGGGAAAGAGACCCAGTACTTC. It codes for CASSPDGKETQYF.

This sequence joins TRBV27 and TRBJ2-1, with 15 bases lining up with TRBD2. The CDR3 extends over 16 amino acids. CDR1 is MNHEY, CDR2 SMNVEV, per germline (reference sequence). V lost 6 bases and J lost 6; bases outside the gene matches: 6. CDR3 region: CASRGLAGGRANEQFF. The CDR3 DNA is TGTGCCAGCAGGGGACTAGCGGGAGGCCGGGCCAATGAGCAGTTCTTC.

This sequence joins TRBV20-1 and TRBJ1-2; D may be TRBD1 (5 bases). V dropped 7 bases and J dropped 12 bases, with 18 bases sitting between them. The CDR3 covers 11 residues. The germline CDR1 and CDR2 sequences are DFQATT and SNEGSKA (reference sequence). The chain's CDR3 is CSVPRGARNTF. CDR3 coding DNA: TGCAGTGTCCCACGCGGGGCGCGGAACACCTTC.

The gene calls are TRBV5-1 and TRBJ2-5; the match to TRBD2 covers 12 bases. The germline CDR1 and CDR2 sequences are SGHRS and YFSETQ. The CDR3 runs to 16 residues. V trimming: 2 bases; J trimming: 5 bases; junction bases outside the gene matches: 7. The CDR3 DNA sequence: TGCGCCAGCAGCTTATCACTAGCGGGAGGAGGGGAGACCCAGTACTTC. It codes for CASSLSLAGGGETQYF.

The CDR3 loop reads CASGQGARNTEAFF. The CDR3 DNA is TGTGCCAGCGGCCAGGGGGCGAGGAACACTGAAGCTTTCTTT. This chain uses TRBV28 with TRBJ1-1, with 8 bases identical to TRBD1. This CDR3 region has 14 residues. Germline loops: CDR1 MDHEN, CDR2 SYDVKM. Germline trimming cut 8 bases from V and 1 base from J; bases unmatched to any gene: 6.

V usage is TRBV6-6 and J usage is TRBJ1-2; 7 bases are a match to TRBD1. V lost 5 bases to trimming and J lost 6 bases; unmatched junction nucleotides: 3. CDR3 length: 12 amino acids. Germline CDR1 is MNHNY and CDR2 is SVGAGI (reference sequence). In nucleotides, the CDR3 is TGTGCCAGCAGTCAGCAGGGGGATGGCTACACCTTC. It specifies CASSQQGDGYTF.

The chain recombines TRBV27 with TRBJ1-5, with 7 positions matching TRBD1. V was pared by 5 bases and J by 6 bases, with 4 bases of the junction left unmatched. Per germline, CDR1 MNHEY and CDR2 SMNVEV (reference sequence). The CDR3 has 13 amino acids. CDR3 in amino acids: CASSPDRVQPQHF. The CDR3 DNA is TGTGCCAGCAGTCCCGACAGGGTTCAGCCCCAGCATTTT.